Each of the 25 T cell receptor beta chains below was sequenced from the same sample in a study of T-cell memory formation after mild COVID-19. In TCRdb, the 5' RACE reads were re-called with MiXCR into one record per CDR3 protein. The sample includes a few hundred thousand distinct CDR3 sequences, less than 25% of them seen just once. Material for sequencing was PBMCs or a T cell subset sorted from them (not recorded which). These receptors originate from a man between 18 and 29 years old who had mild COVID-19 (a few samples of this study predate the infection). Cell type and time point are not known.

This clonotype was seen only a few times. The gene calls are TRBV7-3 and TRBJ1-5, with a possible D match to TRBD1 (6 bases). Germline loops: CDR1 SGHTA, CDR2 FQGTGA. The CDR3 runs 15 residues. V dropped 5 bases and J dropped 3 bases, with 14 bases sitting between them. CDR3 in DNA: TGTGCCAGCAGCCCGCAGGCAGGGGCCAATCAGCCCCAGCATTTT. Residues: CASSPQAGANQPQHF.

The chain has TRBV7-9 and TRBJ2-4; D possibly corresponds to TRBD2 (6 bases). Trimming took off 3 bases at V and 5 bases at J, with 8 bases between the two ends. CDR3 length: 13 amino acids. From germline, CDR1 is SEHNR and CDR2 FQNEAQ (reference sequence). The CDR3 region has the DNA TGTGCCAGCAGCTTTGGAGGGGAAAACATTCAGTACTTC. Translation: CASSFGGENIQYF.

V is TRBV11-2 and J is TRBJ1-5, with 9 bases fitting TRBD1. Germline V gene lookup returns CDR1 SGHAT and CDR2 FQNNGV. V was clipped by 5 bases and J by 5 bases; unmatched bases: 10. CDR3 length equals 16 residues. CDR3 sequence reads: CASSDGGQGSDQPQHF. Written as DNA, the CDR3 is TGTGCCAGCAGCGATGGGGGACAGGGTTCTGATCAGCCCCAGCATTTT.

The chain uses TRBV9 and TRBJ2-7; D not certain. CDR1 SGDLS and CDR2 YYNGEE come from the germline V gene. Between the trimmed V and J ends, which lost 9 bases and 3 bases, there was a span of 4 bases. This CDR3 contains 9 residues. The CDR3 here is CANGYEQYV. The CDR3 nucleotides read TGTGCCAACGGCTACGAGCAGTACGTC.

This clonotype came up many times. The chain has TRBV12-3 or TRBV12-4 and TRBJ2-7; D is tentatively TRBD1 or TRBD2 (5 bases each). V lost 3 bases and J 7 bases, leaving 16 bases between the germline ends. This CDR3 has 14 residues. Here the CDR3 reads CASSFPGPGREQYF. The DNA for the CDR3 is TGTGCCAGCAGTTTTCCGGGCCCGGGGCGGGAGCAGTACTTC.

The gene calls are TRBV29-1 and TRBJ2-3; D is possibly TRBD2 (5 bases). Germline V CDR1 and CDR2: SQVTM, ANQGSEA. The CDR3 is 13 residues long. V lost 4 bases to trimming and J lost 5 bases, with 13 bases between them. Written as DNA, the CDR3 is TGCAGCGTTGCAAGAGGGAGTGGAGATACGCAGTATTTT. It yields the protein CSVARGSGDTQYF.

For the CDR3, the DNA is TGTGCCAGCAGACTAGGACAGGGGGCGTCTGGCTACACCTTC. It encodes CASRLGQGASGYTF. The chain employs TRBV27 and TRBJ1-2; 11 bases align to TRBD1. CDR3 length equals 14 residues. V trimming: 6 bases; J trimming: 7 bases; junction bases outside the gene matches: 7. Germline V gene lookup returns CDR1 MNHEY and CDR2 SMNVEV (reference sequence).

This sequence joins TRBV20-1 and TRBJ2-3; perhaps D is TRBD1 or TRBD2 (5 bases each). Germline assignment: CDR1 DFQATT and CDR2 SNEGSKA (reference sequence). The CDR3 is 13 residues long. Trimming took 5 bases from V and 1 from J, leaving 10 bases between them. CDR3 bases: TGCAGTGCTGGGGTGGGGGGCACAGATACGCAGTATTTT. Residues: CSAGVGGTDTQYF.

This clonotype was seen repeatedly, ten times or more. This sequence joins TRBV29-1 and TRBJ2-1; 8 bases align to TRBD1. Trimming removed 8 bases from V and 5 bases from J; junction bases left unmatched: 2. Germline CDR1 and CDR2: SQVTM and ANQGSEA. The CDR3 consists of 11 residues. The CDR3 is CSTGQDNEQFF. CDR3 DNA sequence: TGCAGCACGGGACAGGACAATGAGCAGTTCTTC.

There are a few counts of this clonotype. V and J are TRBV4-1 and TRBJ2-3; D uncertain. CDR3 length: 14 residues. With 1 base removed from V and 2 bases from J, the gap between germline ends came to 7 bases. Germline loops: CDR1 MGHRA, CDR2 YSYEKL. As DNA, the CDR3 is TGCGCCAGCAGCCAAGGCTACACCACAGATACGCAGTATTTT. Protein: CASSQGYTTDTQYF.

V is TRBV4-3 and J is TRBJ2-2, with D possibly matching TRBD2 (6 bases). CDR3 length: 15 amino acids. Deletions cut 1 base from V and 6 bases from J, with 12 bases between. Germline CDR1 and CDR2: LGHNA and YSLEER. The CDR3 DNA is TGCGCCAGCAGCCAAGGGGCGGGATTCCCCGGGGAGCTGTTTTTT. Translated: CASSQGAGFPGELFF.

This clonotype was counted a few times. The J gene is TRBJ2-7, the V gene TRBV5-1; possibly TRBD2 for D (5 bases). The ends were cut back, 0 bases at V and 5 bases at J, with 6 bases in the middle. Germline V gene data show CDR1 as SGHRS and CDR2 as YFSETQ. The CDR3 has 12 residues. CDR3 nucleotide sequence: TGCGCCAGCAGCTTGGGGCGGGACGAGCAGTACTTC. Its protein product is CASSLGRDEQYF.

This chain uses TRBV7-2 with TRBJ1-2; a possible D gene is TRBD1 (6 bases). The V gene lost 1 base and the J gene lost 4 bases, with 19 bases spanning the gap. Germline V lookup: CDR1 SGHTA, CDR2 FQGNSA. This CDR3 region has 17 residues. CDR3 sequence reads: CASSLDFPGAGFYGYTF. The DNA of the CDR3 is TGTGCCAGCAGCTTAGATTTTCCAGGGGCGGGTTTCTATGGCTACACCTTC.

The chain carries TRBV19 and TRBJ2-7, with 9 bases aligning to TRBD1. CDR1 and CDR2 (germline): LNHDA, SQIVND (reference sequence). The junction had 12 bases not matched to a gene; V was cut back by 5 bases and J by 1 base. The CDR3 has 17 amino acids. The CDR3 is CASSSLPGQGKSYEQYF. The CDR3 bases are TGTGCCAGTAGTTCGTTACCGGGACAGGGAAAGTCCTACGAGCAGTACTTC.

The V call is TRBV10-2, the J call TRBJ2-5, with D hard to call. This CDR3 region has 13 residues. Germline V gene lookup returns CDR1 WSHSY and CDR2 SAAADI. Trimming removed 6 bases from V and 2 bases from J, with 10 bases in between. CDR3 residues: CASRYRIQETQYF. In nucleotides, the CDR3 is TGCGCCAGCAGATACAGAATTCAAGAGACCCAGTACTTC.

This clonotype was counted at least ten times. This chain connects TRBV14 to TRBJ1-1; D not resolved. The V end lost 4 bases, the J end lost 3 bases, and 9 bases lay between the germline ends. Germline values: CDR1 SGHDN, CDR2 FVKESK. CDR3 length: 13 amino acids. The CDR3 nucleotides read TGTGCCAGCAGCCTAGGACCTTACACTGAAGCTTTCTTT. Translation: CASSLGPYTEAFF. Full variable domain (missing parts from reference TRBV14 and TRBJ1-1): EAGVTQFPSHSVIEKGQTVTLRCDPISGHDNLYWYRRVMGKEIKFLLHFVKESKQDESGMPNNRFLAERTGGTYSTLKVQPAELEDSGVYFCASSLGPYTEAFFGQGTRLTVV.

The rearrangement uses TRBV9 and TRBJ1-4; tentatively, D is TRBD1 (6 bases). V was trimmed by 0 bases and J by 6 bases, leaving 18 bases between them. From germline, CDR1 is SGDLS and CDR2 YYNGEE. This CDR3 spans 17 amino acids. In DNA, the CDR3 is TGTGCCAGCAGCGTAGCTTCTGGGGCAGGGGACTATGAAAAACTGTTTTTT. Translation gives CASSVASGAGDYEKLFF.

The chain combines TRBV7-2 with TRBJ1-5; TRBD1 might be the D (5 bases). V lost 4 bases, J lost 7 bases, and 11 bases lay in between. The CDR3 runs 13 residues. Germline loops: CDR1 SGHTA, CDR2 FQGNSA. CDR3: CASSSGGKQPQHF. CDR3 DNA sequence: TGTGCCAGCAGCTCCGGGGGTAAGCAGCCCCAGCATTTT.

The V gene is TRBV7-9, the J gene TRBJ2-7, with TRBD1 matching 7 bases. V was clipped by 5 bases and J by 5 bases; unmatched bases: 6. This CDR3 contains 13 residues. The germline gives CDR1 SEHNR, CDR2 FQNEAQ (reference sequence). This chain's CDR3 is CASSPADRDEQYV. CDR3 in DNA: TGTGCCAGCAGCCCAGCAGACAGGGACGAGCAGTACGTC.

The chain couples TRBV5-1 to TRBJ2-3; D unresolved. The germline CDR1 and CDR2 sequences are SGHRS and YFSETQ. The V end was cut by 5 bases, the J end by 4 bases, with 17 bases between. The CDR3 spans 15 residues. CDR3 in amino acids: CASSLGSLPADTQYF. The CDR3 DNA reads as TGCGCCAGCAGTCTGGGTTCCCTACCGGCAGATACGCAGTATTTT.

As for this clonotype: Compared with germline, one end of the junction differs, possibly owing to a read error. The chain couples TRBV5-1 to TRBJ1-5; 8 positions match TRBD1. The CDR3 is 14 amino acids. Germline-derived CDR1 and CDR2 are SGHRS and YFSETQ. CDR3 amino acids: CASSDGQGNQPKHF. The CDR3 DNA sequence: TGCGCCAGCAGCGACGGACAGGGCAATCAGCCCAAGCATTTT. Supplemented by reference TRBV5-1 and TRBJ1-5, the full variable domain reads KAGVTQTPRYLIKTRGQQVTLSCSPISGHRSVSWYQQTPGQGLQFLFEYFSETQRNKGNFPGRFSGRQFSNSRSEMNVSTLELGDSALYLCASSDGQGNQPKHFGDGTRLSIL.

This clonotype came up a few times. The chain combines TRBV19 with TRBJ2-3, with 10 bases lining up with TRBD2. Germline-derived CDR1 and CDR2 are LNHDA and SQIVND (reference sequence). The CDR3 covers 15 residues. With V trimmed by 7 bases and J by 4 bases, 8 bases remained unmatched. In nucleotides, the CDR3 is TGTGCCAGTACCCAGCGGGGGGGCCTCCCAGATACGCAGTATTTT. Translation: CASTQRGGLPDTQYF.

The V call is TRBV18, the J call TRBJ1-1, with D possibly being TRBD1 (6 bases). V shed 0 bases and J shed 4 bases, with 12 bases lying between them. CDR1 KGHSH and CDR2 LQKENI come from the germline V gene. CDR3 length equals 15 residues. CDR3 in amino acids: CASSPPGSTGTEAFF. The CDR3 DNA follows: TGTGCCAGCTCACCACCTGGGTCGACAGGCACTGAAGCTTTCTTT.

This clonotype was recorded only once. This chain links TRBV12-3 or TRBV12-4 with TRBJ1-4; 8 positions agree with TRBD1. Trimming took 5 bases from V and 8 from J; bases not matched to a gene: 4. The CDR3 length is 13 residues. The DNA of the CDR3 is TGTGCCAGCAGTCGACAGGGGCGGGAAAAACTGTTTTTT. It encodes CASSRQGREKLFF.

This rearrangement joins TRBV12-5 to TRBJ1-1; D is unresolved. The V and J ends lost 3 bases and 4 bases respectively, with 9 bases between them. The CDR3 spans 13 residues. Germline V gene lookup returns CDR1 LGHNT and CDR2 FRNRAP. The CDR3 loop is CASGFTVGTEAFF. DNA of the CDR3: TGTGCTAGTGGTTTCACGGTAGGCACTGAAGCTTTCTTT.